This TCR beta chain was retrieved from a study of shared T cell receptors in the human thymus (TCRdb year 2021). Concerning the study at large: The study examined how self-reactive, shared T-cell receptor alpha chains are generated in the human thymus.

The library was generated by the immunoSEQ multiplex PCR assay. In its TCRdb copy, this immuneACCESS table keeps in-frame sequences only and misses some clones. Where compared with another copy, unresolved V genes explain less than half of these, and the others have no known cause. Present in this sample are 630,000 or so clones, more than 75% of which were seen just once. The top ten hold under 0.01% of the sample. On this clone: Its binding antigen is unknown. Per-base qualities were not stored, and no clone one base away is much larger.

CDR1 and CDR2, looked up from the germline V gene, are SNHLY and FYNNEI. Trimming at the junction amounts to 6 bases on V and 8 bases on J, and the germline ends lie 8 bases apart. Taken from cysteine to phenylalanine, the CDR3 has 12 residues. CDR3 DNA only is kept here, 36 bases in frame from base 1. The same data also went into a second study, on human thymus T cells. Reported in the second study: Donors were immunologically healthy infants undergoing open corrective cardiac surgery for congenital heart defects in Finland. The thymus tissue came from surgical resects taken out during corrective cardiac surgery. Biased V and J gene segment usage appeared to be present in both thymic and peripheral blood repertoires. The related research reported highly overlapping thymic TCR repertoires among unrelated individuals. TCR alpha and beta repertoires from roughly eight infant thymus samples and a few related peripheral blood samples were characterized in the study. The cohort included more than 5 male and a couple of female infants, with donor ages spanning 7 to 244 days. After being mechanically released from the tissue, thymocytes were kept at -70 degrees C in pellets of about 10-33 million cells. A QIAsymphony instrument was used to extract genomic DNA from frozen cell pellets. The immunoSEQ multiplex PCR assay was used to amplify the TCRB and TCRAD loci from a standardized quantity of quality-controlled genomic DNA. Amplicons spanned the V(D)J region at a length sufficient to cover the CDR3 and identify V and J genes. Amplicon sequencing was performed on an Illumina platform through the commercial immunoSEQ service. Primer bias and sequencing errors were corrected as previously described, and TCRAD and TCRB definitions were based on the IMGT database. immunoSEQ Analyzer 3.0 and VDJTools were used for repertoire analysis, which covered basic statistics, V/J segment usage, diversity estimates, rarefaction and pairwise overlap. Diversity was estimated using the Chao1, ChaoE, Efron-Thisted, Shannon and inverse Simpson indices, and was also estimated on datasets down-sampled to the size of the smallest sample. Repertoire overlap was assessed by strict matching of CDR3 nucleotide sequence, V gene and J gene, and clustering was done by Jaccard-based multidimensional scaling. On average, thymus samples gave around 880,000 unique TCRB clonotypes, whereas blood samples gave 75,000 to 95,000.

The specimen sequenced was thymocytes. This clonotype originated in a boy younger than two with a congenital heart defect. Donor details come from another sample of the same person, matched by shared clones. The chain employs TRBV2 and TRBJ1-6, with no D gene named confidently. CDR3 sequence: CASSPFDSPLHF. In nucleotide form, the sequence is TGTGCCAGCAGCCCTTTTGATTCACCCCTCCACTTT.